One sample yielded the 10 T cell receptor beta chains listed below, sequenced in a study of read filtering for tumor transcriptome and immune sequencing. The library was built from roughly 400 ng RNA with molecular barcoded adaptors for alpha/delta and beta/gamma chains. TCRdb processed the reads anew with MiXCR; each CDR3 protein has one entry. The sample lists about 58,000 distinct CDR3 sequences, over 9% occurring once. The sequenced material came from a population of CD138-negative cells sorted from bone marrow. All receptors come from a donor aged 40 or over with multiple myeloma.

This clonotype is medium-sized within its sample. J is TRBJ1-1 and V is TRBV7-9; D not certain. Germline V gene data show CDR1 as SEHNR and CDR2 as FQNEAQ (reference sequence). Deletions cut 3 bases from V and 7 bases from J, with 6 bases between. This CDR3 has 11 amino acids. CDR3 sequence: CASSLYSEAFF. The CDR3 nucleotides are TGTGCCAGCAGCTTGTACAGTGAAGCTTTCTTT.

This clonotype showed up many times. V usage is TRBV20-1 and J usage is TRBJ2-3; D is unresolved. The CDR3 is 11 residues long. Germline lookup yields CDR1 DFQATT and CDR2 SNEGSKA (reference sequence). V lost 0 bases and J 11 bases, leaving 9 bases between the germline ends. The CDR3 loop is CSARDPARQYF. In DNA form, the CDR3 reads TGCAGTGCTAGAGATCCTGCCAGGCAGTATTTT.

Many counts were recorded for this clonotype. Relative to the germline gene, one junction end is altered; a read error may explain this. CDR3 protein: CTSSWAMNTEAFF. DNA of the CDR3: TGTACCAGCAGTTGGGCCATGAACACTGAAGCTTTCTTT. The chain uses TRBV6-2 or TRBV6-3 and TRBJ1-1; D is unresolved. This CDR3 has 13 amino acids. The V gene's germline CDR1 is MNHEY and CDR2 SVGEGT.

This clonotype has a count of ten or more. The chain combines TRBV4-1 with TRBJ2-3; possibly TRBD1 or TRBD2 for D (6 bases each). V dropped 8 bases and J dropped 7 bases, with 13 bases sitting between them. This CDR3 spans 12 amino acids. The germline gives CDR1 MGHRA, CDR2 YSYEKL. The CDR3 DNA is TGCGCCAGCCGGGGGCTCTCGTATACGCAGTATTTT. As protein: CASRGLSYTQYF.

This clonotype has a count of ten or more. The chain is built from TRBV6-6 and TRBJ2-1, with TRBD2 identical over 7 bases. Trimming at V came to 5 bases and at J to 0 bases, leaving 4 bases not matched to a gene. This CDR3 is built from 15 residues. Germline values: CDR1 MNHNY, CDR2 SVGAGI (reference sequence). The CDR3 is CASSREGSSYNEQFF. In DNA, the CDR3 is TGTGCCAGCAGTAGGGAGGGGTCCTCCTACAATGAGCAGTTCTTC.

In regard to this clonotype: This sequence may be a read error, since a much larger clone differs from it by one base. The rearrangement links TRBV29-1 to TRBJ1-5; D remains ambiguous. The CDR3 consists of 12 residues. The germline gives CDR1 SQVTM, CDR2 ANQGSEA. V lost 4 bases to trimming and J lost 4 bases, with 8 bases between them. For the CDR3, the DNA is TGCAGCGTTGGAAAGGGTAATCAGCCCCAGCATTTT. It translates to CSVGKGNQPQHF.

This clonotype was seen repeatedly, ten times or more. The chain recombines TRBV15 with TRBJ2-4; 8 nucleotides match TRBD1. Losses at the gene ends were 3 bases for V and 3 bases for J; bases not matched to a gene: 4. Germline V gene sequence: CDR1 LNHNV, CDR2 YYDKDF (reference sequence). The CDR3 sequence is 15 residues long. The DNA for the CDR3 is TGTGCCACCAGCAGGACAGGGGATGTCAAAAACATTCAGTACTTC. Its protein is CATSRTGDVKNIQYF. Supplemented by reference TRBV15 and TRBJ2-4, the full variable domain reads DAMVIQNPRYQVTQFGKPVTLSCSQTLNHNVMYWYQQKSSQAPKLLFHYYDKDFNNEADTPDNFQSRRPNTSFCFLDIRSPGLGDTAMYLCATSRTGDVKNIQYFGAGTRLSVL.

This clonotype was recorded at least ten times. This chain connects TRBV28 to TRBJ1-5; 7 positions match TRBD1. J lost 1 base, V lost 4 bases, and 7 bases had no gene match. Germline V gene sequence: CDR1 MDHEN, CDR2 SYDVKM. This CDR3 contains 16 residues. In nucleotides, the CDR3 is TGTGCCAGCAGTTCGGTGGTACAGGGGAGCAATCAGCCCCAGCATTTT. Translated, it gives CASSSVVQGSNQPQHF.

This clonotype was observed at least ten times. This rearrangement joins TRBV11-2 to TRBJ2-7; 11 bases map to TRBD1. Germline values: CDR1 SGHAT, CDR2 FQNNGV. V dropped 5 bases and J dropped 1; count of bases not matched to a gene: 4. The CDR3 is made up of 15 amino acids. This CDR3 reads CASSRTGGESYEQYF. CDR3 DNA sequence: TGTGCCAGCAGCCGGACAGGGGGCGAGTCCTACGAGCAGTACTTC.

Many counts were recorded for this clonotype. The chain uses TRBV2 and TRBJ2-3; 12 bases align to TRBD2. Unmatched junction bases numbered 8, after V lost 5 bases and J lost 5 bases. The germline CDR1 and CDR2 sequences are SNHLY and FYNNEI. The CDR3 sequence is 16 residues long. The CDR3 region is CASSSSTSGGGDTQYF. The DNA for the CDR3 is TGTGCCAGCAGTTCGTCGACTAGCGGGGGAGGAGATACGCAGTATTTT.